The entry below describes one T cell receptor (beta chain). This CDR3 is built from 15 residues. Germline V lookup: CDR1 MGHDK, CDR2 SYGVNS. Trimming at V came to 5 bases and at J to 4 bases, leaving 6 bases not matched to a gene. Data came from immunoSEQ multiplex PCR; TCRdb stores just in-frame clones and leaves some out. The data hold 35,000 or so clones, with roughly 78% observed a single time. This sample is drawn from a study of T cells in tumors after PD-1 blockade. Study-level background: No patient had prior checkpoint blockade, systemic immunosuppression, or radiotherapy within 4 weeks. Some patients also took daily vismodegib 150 mg during anti-PD-1 treatment. On average, peripheral blood gave some 110,000 TCR templates and tens of thousands of unique clonotypes.

Input was roughly 550 ng to 6,004 ng of genomic DNA from tumor or blood. This TCR came from a human donor with basal cell carcinoma. Sequencing used PBMCs, obtained before anti-PD-1 treatment. The V call is TRBV25-1, the J call TRBJ2-3; 10 nucleotides agree with TRBD1. The CDR3 here is CASSSDRGRADTQYF. The CDR3 DNA reads as TGTGCCAGCAGTTCCGACAGGGGGCGTGCAGATACGCAGTATTTT.